The clone carrying this T cell receptor (beta chain) came up many times. Its antigen is currently unknown. TCRdb used MiXCR to reprocess the 5' RACE reads, holding one entry per CDR3 protein. The sample lists some 500,000 distinct CDR3 sequences; around 20% were seen once. These data come from a study of identical twins. Notes on the study in general: High-abundance cord blood beta clonotypes had fewer insertions; memory repertoires showed none.

V was cut by 1 base and J by 3 bases, with 7 bases left in between. This CDR3 has 13 amino acids. Germline V CDR1 and CDR2: SEHNR, FQNEAQ (reference sequence). The same data also went into a second study, on T cells expressing NK-cell markers. That report adds: TCR beta repertoires came from sorted CD3+CD56+NKG2C+, CD3+CD56+NKG2C- and CD3+CD56-NKG2C+ T cells. Of CD8+ T cells, 1.0-7.0% belonged to dominant NKG2C+ clonotypes in five to seven donors.

The TCR originated in a woman between 18 and 29 years old in good health. The chain carries TRBV7-9 and TRBJ2-7; D is undetermined. Sequencing was carried out using CD4+ T cells sorted from blood. The CDR3 DNA reads as TGTGCCAGCAGCTTAGGGGAAGGCTACGAGCAGTACTTC. Its translation: CASSLGEGYEQYF.